The 9 T cell receptor beta chains given below trace back to one sample, sequenced in a study of blood T cell repertoires in COVID-19. Generated by immunoSEQ multiplex PCR, the TCRdb table keeps only in-frame clones and is missing some. The sample holds fewer than 500,000 clones, roughly 90% seen once. The sample was PBMCs or T cells enriched from blood (not recorded which). Receptors originate from a woman under 40 with acute COVID-19.

V usage is TRBV18 and J usage is TRBJ1-1; D is possibly TRBD1 (5 bases). The V gene lost 6 bases and the J gene lost 0 bases, with 11 bases spanning the gap. The CDR3 consists of 14 residues. The germline V gene has CDR1 KGHSH and CDR2 LQKENI. The CDR3 loop is CASSLSGMNTEAFF. Here the CDR3 DNA reads TGTGCCAGCTCCCTGTCAGGGATGAACACTGAAGCTTTCTTT.

The chain links TRBV24-1 to TRBJ2-7, with a possible D match to TRBD1 (6 bases). V was cut by 5 bases and J by 5 bases, with 9 bases left in between. The CDR3 runs 12 residues. CDR1 KGHDR and CDR2 SFDVKD come from the germline V gene. In DNA, the CDR3 is TGTGCCACCAGTGCAGGGGCCCACGAGCAGTACTTC. It yields the protein CATSAGAHEQYF.

V and J are TRBV6-5 and TRBJ1-1; 8 positions match TRBD1. This CDR3 has 13 residues. From germline, CDR1 is MNHEY and CDR2 SVGAGI. V was clipped by 8 bases and J by 6 bases; unmatched bases: 8. The CDR3 region has the DNA TGTGCCAGCGCCACAGGGGGAGTGGCTGAAGCTTTCTTT. Translation: CASATGGVAEAFF.

In DNA, the CDR3 is TGTGCCAGCTGCCCTGCGGTCGGTGCATGGGAGACCCAGTACTTC. The encoded protein is CASCPAVGAWETQYF. V gene TRBV6-5 combines with J gene TRBJ2-5; D not certain. The CDR3 contains 15 residues. V lost 8 bases to trimming and J lost 5 bases, with 21 bases between them. Germline-derived CDR1 and CDR2 are MNHEY and SVGAGI.

The chain carries TRBV29-1 and TRBJ2-1; 8 nucleotides agree with TRBD2. Germline CDR1 is SQVTM and CDR2 is ANQGSEA. The CDR3 extends over 14 amino acids. The J segment lost 8 bases and the V segment lost 6 bases, leaving 12 bases of the junction unmatched. CDR3 coding DNA: TGCAGCGTGAGCGCGGGACTAGGCGGCGATGAGCAGTTCTTC. Translated, it gives CSVSAGLGGDEQFF.

The chain links TRBV24-1 to TRBJ1-5; 7 nucleotides match TRBD1. V gave up 9 bases and J gave up 7 bases; unmatched junction bases: 8. There are 13 residues in the CDR3. The germline V gene encodes CDR1 KGHDR and CDR2 SFDVKD. In DNA, the CDR3 is TGTGCCACCCAGGGGCAGGGGGGACAGCCCCAGCATTTT. Encoded protein: CATQGQGGQPQHF.

The chain has TRBV2 and TRBJ2-2, with 7 positions matching TRBD1. V dropped 6 bases and J dropped 0; count of bases not matched to a gene: 1. CDR1 and CDR2 from the germline V gene are SNHLY and FYNNEI. This CDR3 comprises 14 residues. DNA of the CDR3: TGTGCCAGCAGGGACAGGACGAACACCGGGGAGCTGTTTTTT. The encoded protein is CASRDRTNTGELFF.

The chain joins TRBV6-5 to TRBJ1-2; 8 positions agree with TRBD1. V was pared by 6 bases and J by 4 bases, with 7 bases of the junction left unmatched. The CDR3 spans 14 residues. In germline, CDR1 is MNHEY, CDR2 SVGAGI. The CDR3 nucleotides are TGTGCCAGCAGCCAGGGGGCCCTCCCCTATGGCTACACCTTC. It yields the protein CASSQGALPYGYTF.

The V and J genes are TRBV29-1 and TRBJ1-2; D is perhaps TRBD1 (6 bases). CDR3 length equals 13 residues. V lost 0 bases and J 8 bases, leaving 13 bases between the germline ends. From germline, CDR1 is SQVTM and CDR2 ANQGSEA. This CDR3 reads CSVEETRGGGYTF. The CDR3 DNA follows: TGCAGCGTTGAAGAAACCAGGGGCGGAGGCTACACCTTC.